These 10 T cell receptor beta chains came from one sample sequenced in a study of cytomegalovirus exposure and HLA in healthy donors. The PCR made use of 60 Vbeta and 13 Jbeta primers. The data were produced by immunoSEQ multiplex PCR, yet TCRdb's version contains in-frame clones alone and is incomplete. This table has about 120,000 clones, about 66% appearing once. Material: PBMCs. All receptors come from a man younger than 40 in good health and CMV-seropositive.

The count of this clone is one. CDR3 DNA: TGTGCCAGCAGTGACACGGGGACAACGAAGCAGTTCTTC. Translation gives CASSDTGTTKQFF. The chain has TRBV6-4 and TRBJ2-1, with D possibly matching TRBD1 (6 bases). This CDR3 contains 13 residues. The germline V gene has CDR1 MRHNA and CDR2 SNTAGT. Trimming took off 2 bases at V and 11 bases at J, with 13 bases between the two ends.

V and J are TRBV6-5 and TRBJ1-2; a weak D match, TRBD1 (5 bases). This CDR3 is built from 13 residues. The V gene lost 6 bases and the J gene lost 2 bases, with 10 bases spanning the gap. In germline, CDR1 is MNHEY, CDR2 SVGAGI. Here the CDR3 reads CASRHDSNYGYTF. The CDR3 DNA is TGTGCCAGCAGACATGACAGCAACTATGGCTACACCTTC.

The chain carries TRBV9 and TRBJ2-3; 9 bases agree with TRBD2. The germline V gene encodes CDR1 SGDLS and CDR2 YYNGEE. This CDR3 is built from 17 residues. Trimming took 4 bases from V and 2 from J; bases not matched to a gene: 11. The CDR3 DNA is TGTGCCAGCAGCCCGCTGAAAGCGGGAGGTTACACAGATACGCAGTATTTT. It translates to CASSPLKAGGYTDTQYF. Supplemented by reference TRBV9 and TRBJ2-3, the full variable domain reads DSGVTQTPKHLITATGQRVTLRCSPRSGDLSVYWYQQSLDQGLQFLIQYYNGEERAKGNILERFSAQQFPDLHSELNLSSLELGDSALYFCASSPLKAGGYTDTQYFGPGTRLTVL.

The rearrangement joins TRBV4-1 to TRBJ1-2; D gene unclear. Deletions cut 1 base from V and 2 bases from J, with 8 bases between. CDR1 MGHRA and CDR2 YSYEKL come from the germline V gene. The CDR3 is made up of 14 amino acids. The CDR3 DNA is TGCGCCAGCAGCCAAGGGCCCCCCAACTATGGCTACACCTTC. It yields the protein CASSQGPPNYGYTF.

The CDR3 DNA reads as TGTGCCAGCATCTCACTGGTTATGGAGGGAGCTTTCTTT. Translating it yields CASISLVMEGAFF. The chain uses TRBV6-6 and TRBJ1-1; no firm D call. Germline lookup yields CDR1 MNHNY and CDR2 SVGAGI (reference sequence). Trimming took off 7 bases at V and 10 bases at J, with 19 bases between the two ends. The CDR3 length is 13 residues.

The genes are TRBV18 and TRBJ1-6; D might be TRBD1 (6 bases). V was clipped by 2 bases and J by 6 bases, with 14 bases between them. Germline-derived CDR1 and CDR2 are KGHSH and LQKENI. This CDR3 is 16 amino acids long. CDR3 region: CASSPRDIGANSPLHF. As DNA, the CDR3 is TGTGCCAGCTCACCAAGGGACATCGGTGCTAATTCACCCCTCCACTTT.

J is TRBJ2-7 and V is TRBV2; 8 bases match TRBD1. Germline values: CDR1 SNHLY, CDR2 FYNNEI. The trim removed 5 bases at V and 2 bases at J, leaving 14 bases unmatched. The CDR3 is 17 amino acids. This CDR3 is CASSQIDSGTGPYEQYF. The CDR3 DNA sequence: TGTGCCAGCAGTCAGATAGATTCCGGGACAGGCCCCTACGAGCAGTACTTC.

This clone was counted only a few times. The chain links TRBV5-6 to TRBJ2-7, with 7 bases lining up with TRBD1. Unmatched junction bases numbered 8, after V lost 3 bases and J lost 2 bases. The CDR3 consists of 15 residues. Looked up from germline, CDR1 is SGHDT and CDR2 is YYEEEE. The CDR3, as DNA: TGTGCCAGCAGCTCCGTCTACCAGGGGGCCTACGAGCAGTACTTC. Protein sequence: CASSSVYQGAYEQYF. Using reference TRBV5-6 and TRBJ2-7 for the parts outside the CDR3, the full variable domain is DAGVTQSPTHLIKTRGQQVTLRCSPKSGHDTVSWYQQALGQGPQFIFQYYEEEERQRGNFPDRFSGHQFPNYSSELNVNALLLGDSALYLCASSSVYQGAYEQYFGPGTRLTVT.

The J gene is TRBJ2-5, the V gene TRBV9; no clear D gene. Germline V gene data show CDR1 as SGDLS and CDR2 as YYNGEE. The CDR3 spans 14 residues. Trimming cost V 0 bases and J 9 bases, with 15 bases left between them. The DNA of the CDR3 is TGTGCCAGCAGCGTAGAAATGGCGGATTCGGCCCAGTACTTC. Amino acids: CASSVEMADSAQYF. Together with reference TRBV9 and TRBJ2-5, the CDR3 gives the full variable domain: DSGVTQTPKHLITATGQRVTLRCSPRSGDLSVYWYQQSLDQGLQFLIQYYNGEERAKGNILERFSAQQFPDLHSELNLSSLELGDSALYFCASSVEMADSAQYFGPGTRLLVL.

V and J are TRBV6-1 and TRBJ2-2, with D tentatively TRBD2 (5 bases). The length of the CDR3 is 14 residues. The germline gives CDR1 MNHNS, CDR2 SASEGT. Between the trimmed V and J ends, which lost 7 bases and 1 base, there was a span of 10 bases. CDR3 protein: CASTSRGNTGELFF. In DNA form, the CDR3 reads TGTGCCAGCACCTCACGGGGGAACACCGGGGAGCTGTTTTTT.